Sequencing of this T cell receptor beta chain was carried out in a study of cytomegalovirus exposure and HLA in healthy donors. Study details: The use of the same platform for the approximately 130 validation repertoires and the 600 to 800 first-cohort repertoires was reported by a later analysis. Notes on the study in general: In vitro checks showed that a few CMV-associated chains really do target CMV antigens.

With regard to this clone: Its antigen is undetermined.

J lost 3 bases, V lost 4 bases, and 26 bases had no gene match. The CDR3 covers 23 residues. The germline gives CDR1 SGDLS, CDR2 YYNGEE. Clones were sequenced by immunoSEQ multiplex PCR, and TCRdb holds only the in-frame ones, with some missing. The sample contains 60,000 to 70,000 clones, 90% to 95% of which appear only once. The donors were members of the roughly 120-subject validation cohort (separate from the approximately 670-subject first cohort). The TCR sequence derives from a man aged 18 to 29 in good health and CMV-seropositive. The chain has TRBV9 and TRBJ2-1, with 12 positions matching TRBD2. Sequenced material: PBMCs. CDR3 amino acids: CASSPQTRGASGRASGFYNEQFF. The DNA for the CDR3 is TGTGCCAGCAGCCCCCAGACCCGGGGGGCTAGCGGGAGGGCCTCGGGTTTCTACAATGAGCAGTTCTTC. The full variable domain, rest sourced from reference TRBV9 and TRBJ2-1, is DSGVTQTPKHLITATGQRVTLRCSPRSGDLSVYWYQQSLDQGLQFLIQYYNGEERAKGNILERFSAQQFPDLHSELNLSSLELGDSALYFCASSPQTRGASGRASGFYNEQFFGPGTRLTVL.